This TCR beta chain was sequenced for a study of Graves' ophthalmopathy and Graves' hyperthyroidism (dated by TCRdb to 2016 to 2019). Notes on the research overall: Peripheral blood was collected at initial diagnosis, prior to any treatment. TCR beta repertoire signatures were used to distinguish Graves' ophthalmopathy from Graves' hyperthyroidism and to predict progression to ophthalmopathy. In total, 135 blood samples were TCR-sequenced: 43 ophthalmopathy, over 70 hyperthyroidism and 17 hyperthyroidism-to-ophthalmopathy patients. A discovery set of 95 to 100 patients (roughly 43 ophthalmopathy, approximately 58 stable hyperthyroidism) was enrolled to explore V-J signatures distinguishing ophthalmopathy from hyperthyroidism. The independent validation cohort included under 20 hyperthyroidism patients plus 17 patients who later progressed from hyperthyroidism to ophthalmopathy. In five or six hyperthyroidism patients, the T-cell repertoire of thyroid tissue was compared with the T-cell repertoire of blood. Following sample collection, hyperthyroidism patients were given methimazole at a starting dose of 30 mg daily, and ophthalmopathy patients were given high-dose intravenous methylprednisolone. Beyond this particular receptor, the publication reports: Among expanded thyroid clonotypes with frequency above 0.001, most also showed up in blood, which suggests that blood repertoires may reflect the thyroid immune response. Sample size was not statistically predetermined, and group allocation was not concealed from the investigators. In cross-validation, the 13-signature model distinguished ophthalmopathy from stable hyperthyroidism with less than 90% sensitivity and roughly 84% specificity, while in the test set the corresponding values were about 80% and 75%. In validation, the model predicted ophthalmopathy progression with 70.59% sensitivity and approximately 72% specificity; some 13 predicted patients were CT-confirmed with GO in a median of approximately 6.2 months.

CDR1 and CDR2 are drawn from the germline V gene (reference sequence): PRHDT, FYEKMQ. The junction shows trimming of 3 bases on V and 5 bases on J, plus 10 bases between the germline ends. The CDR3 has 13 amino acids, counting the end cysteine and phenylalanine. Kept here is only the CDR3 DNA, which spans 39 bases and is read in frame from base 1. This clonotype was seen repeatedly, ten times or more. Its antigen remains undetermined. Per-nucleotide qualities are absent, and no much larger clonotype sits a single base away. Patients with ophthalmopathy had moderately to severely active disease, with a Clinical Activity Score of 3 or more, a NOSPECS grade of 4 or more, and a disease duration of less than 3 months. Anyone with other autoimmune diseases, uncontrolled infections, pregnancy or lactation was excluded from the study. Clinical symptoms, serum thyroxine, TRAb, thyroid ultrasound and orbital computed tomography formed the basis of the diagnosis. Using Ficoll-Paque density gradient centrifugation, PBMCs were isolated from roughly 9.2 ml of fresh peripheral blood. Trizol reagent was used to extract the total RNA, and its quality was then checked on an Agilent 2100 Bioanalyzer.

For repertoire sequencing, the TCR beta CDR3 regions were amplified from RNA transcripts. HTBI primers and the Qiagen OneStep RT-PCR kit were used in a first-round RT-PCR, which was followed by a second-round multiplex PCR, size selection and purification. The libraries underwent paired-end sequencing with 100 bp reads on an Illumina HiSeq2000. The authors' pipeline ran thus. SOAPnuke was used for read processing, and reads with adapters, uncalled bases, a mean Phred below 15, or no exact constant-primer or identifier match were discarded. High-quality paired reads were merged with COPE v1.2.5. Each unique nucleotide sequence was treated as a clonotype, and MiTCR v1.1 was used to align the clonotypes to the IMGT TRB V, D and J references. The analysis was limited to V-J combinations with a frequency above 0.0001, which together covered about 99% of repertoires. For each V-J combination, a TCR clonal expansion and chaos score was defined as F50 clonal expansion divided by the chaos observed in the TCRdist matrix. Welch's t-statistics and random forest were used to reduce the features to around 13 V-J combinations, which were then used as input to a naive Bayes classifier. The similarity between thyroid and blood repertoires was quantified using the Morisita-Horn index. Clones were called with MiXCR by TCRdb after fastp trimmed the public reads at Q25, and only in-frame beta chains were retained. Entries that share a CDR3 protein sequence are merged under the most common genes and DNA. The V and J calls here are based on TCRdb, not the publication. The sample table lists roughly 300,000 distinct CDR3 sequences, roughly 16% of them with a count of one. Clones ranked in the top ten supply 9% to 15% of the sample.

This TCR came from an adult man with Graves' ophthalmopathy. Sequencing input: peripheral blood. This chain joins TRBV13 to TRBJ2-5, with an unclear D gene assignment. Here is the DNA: TGTGCCAGCAGCTTGGGTTCGCGGGAGACCCAGTACTTC. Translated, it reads CASSLGSRETQYF.